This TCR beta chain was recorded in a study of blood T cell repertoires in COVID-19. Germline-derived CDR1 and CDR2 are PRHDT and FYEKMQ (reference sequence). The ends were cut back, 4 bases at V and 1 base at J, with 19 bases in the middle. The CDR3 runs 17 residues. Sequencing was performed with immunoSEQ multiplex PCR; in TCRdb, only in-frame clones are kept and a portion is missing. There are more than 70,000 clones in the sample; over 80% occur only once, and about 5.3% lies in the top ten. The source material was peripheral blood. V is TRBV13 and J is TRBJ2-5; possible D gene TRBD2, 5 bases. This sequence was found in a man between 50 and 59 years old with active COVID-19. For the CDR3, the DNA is TGTGCCAGCAGCTCCCGGGCCCGGGATGCGAGCCAAGAGACCCAGTACTTC. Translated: CASSSRARDASQETQYF.